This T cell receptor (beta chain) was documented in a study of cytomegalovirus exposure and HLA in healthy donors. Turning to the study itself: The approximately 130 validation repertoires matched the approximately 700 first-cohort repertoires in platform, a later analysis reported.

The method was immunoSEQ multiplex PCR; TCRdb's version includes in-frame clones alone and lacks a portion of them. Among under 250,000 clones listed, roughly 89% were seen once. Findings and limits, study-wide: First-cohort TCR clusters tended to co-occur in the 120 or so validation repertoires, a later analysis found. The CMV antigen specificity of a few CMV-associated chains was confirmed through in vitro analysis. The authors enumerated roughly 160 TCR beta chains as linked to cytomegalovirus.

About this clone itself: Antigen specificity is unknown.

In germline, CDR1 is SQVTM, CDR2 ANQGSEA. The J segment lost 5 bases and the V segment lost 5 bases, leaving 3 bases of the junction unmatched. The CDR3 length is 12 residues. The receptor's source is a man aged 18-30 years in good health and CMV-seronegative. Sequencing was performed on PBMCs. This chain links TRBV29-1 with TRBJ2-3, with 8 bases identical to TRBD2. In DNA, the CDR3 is TGCAGCGTTTGCCTAGCGGGAGATACGCAGTATTTT. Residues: CSVCLAGDTQYF.